The 2 T cell receptor beta chains below come from one sample, sequenced in a study of cytomegalovirus exposure and HLA in healthy donors. 60 Vbeta and 13 Jbeta primers were used in PCR. This table comes from immunoSEQ multiplex PCR, and its TCRdb copy is limited to in-frame clones, with some not included. The data hold over 140,000 clones, with approximately 80% observed a single time. Sequenced input: PBMCs. These receptor sequences come from a man in his thirties or forties in good health and CMV-seropositive.

The J gene is TRBJ1-2, the V gene TRBV5-6; D unclear. Per germline, CDR1 SGHDT and CDR2 YYEEEE. This CDR3 is built from 13 residues. The V end was cut by 10 bases, the J end by 4 bases, with 17 bases between. CDR3 DNA sequence: TGTGCCGGATCGAGGGCCTCCACCTATGGCTACACCTTC. It translates to CAGSRASTYGYTF.

V gene TRBV6-4 combines with J gene TRBJ1-5; no clear D. This CDR3 has 13 amino acids. CDR1 is MRHNA, CDR2 SNTAGT, per germline. Trimming removed 6 bases from V and 3 bases from J, with 9 bases in between. The CDR3 sequence: CASSDTYNQPQHF. DNA for the CDR3: TGTGCCAGCAGCGACACCTACAATCAGCCCCAGCATTTT.